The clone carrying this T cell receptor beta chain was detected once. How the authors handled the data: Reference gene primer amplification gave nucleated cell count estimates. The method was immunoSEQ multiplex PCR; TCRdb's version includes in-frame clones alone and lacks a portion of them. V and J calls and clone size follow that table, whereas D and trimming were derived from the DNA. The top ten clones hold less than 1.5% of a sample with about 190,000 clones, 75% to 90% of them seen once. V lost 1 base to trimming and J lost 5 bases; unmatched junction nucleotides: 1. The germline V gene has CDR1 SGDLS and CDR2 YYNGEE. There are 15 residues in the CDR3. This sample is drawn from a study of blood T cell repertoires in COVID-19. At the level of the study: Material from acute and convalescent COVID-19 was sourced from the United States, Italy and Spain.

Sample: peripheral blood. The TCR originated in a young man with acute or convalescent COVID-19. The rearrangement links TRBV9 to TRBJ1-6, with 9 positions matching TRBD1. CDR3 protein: CASSVWDRDNSPLHF. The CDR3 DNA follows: TGTGCCAGCAGCGTATGGGACAGGGATAATTCACCCCTCCACTTT.